This TCR beta chain originates from a study of T cell changes during pregnancy in multiple sclerosis. Assay: immunoSEQ multiplex PCR; the TCRdb copy retains only in-frame clones and omits some. The repertoire includes under 130,000 clones, almost 95% of them detected once, and about 0.89% sits in the top ten. With 5 bases clipped from V and 9 bases from J, the junction kept 6 bases outside the gene matches. The CDR3 extends over 13 amino acids. Germline V gene sequence: CDR1 MRHNA, CDR2 SNTAGT. The source material was peripheral blood, sampled after pregnancy. V gene TRBV6-4 combines with J gene TRBJ2-1, with TRBD2 identical over 8 bases. The TCR was taken from a female donor with multiple sclerosis, enrolled in a pregnancy study. For the CDR3, the DNA is TGTGCCAGCAGTCCGTTCCGGGGGGGTGAGCAGTTCTTC. This translates into CASSPFRGGEQFF.